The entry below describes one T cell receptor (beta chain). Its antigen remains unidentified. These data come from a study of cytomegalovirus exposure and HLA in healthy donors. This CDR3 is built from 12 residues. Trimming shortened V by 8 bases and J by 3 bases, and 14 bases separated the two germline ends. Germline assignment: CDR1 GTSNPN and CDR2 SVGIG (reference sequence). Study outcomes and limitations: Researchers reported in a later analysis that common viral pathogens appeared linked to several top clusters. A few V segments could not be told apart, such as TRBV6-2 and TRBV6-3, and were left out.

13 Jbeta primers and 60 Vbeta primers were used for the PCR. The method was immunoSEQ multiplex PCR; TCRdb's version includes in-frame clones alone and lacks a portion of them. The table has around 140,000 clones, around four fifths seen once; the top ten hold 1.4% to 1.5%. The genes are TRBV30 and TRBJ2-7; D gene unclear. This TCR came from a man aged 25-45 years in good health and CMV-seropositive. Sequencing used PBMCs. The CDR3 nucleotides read TGTGCCGCTACCAAAAGTGGCTACGAGCAGTACTTC. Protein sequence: CAATKSGYEQYF.